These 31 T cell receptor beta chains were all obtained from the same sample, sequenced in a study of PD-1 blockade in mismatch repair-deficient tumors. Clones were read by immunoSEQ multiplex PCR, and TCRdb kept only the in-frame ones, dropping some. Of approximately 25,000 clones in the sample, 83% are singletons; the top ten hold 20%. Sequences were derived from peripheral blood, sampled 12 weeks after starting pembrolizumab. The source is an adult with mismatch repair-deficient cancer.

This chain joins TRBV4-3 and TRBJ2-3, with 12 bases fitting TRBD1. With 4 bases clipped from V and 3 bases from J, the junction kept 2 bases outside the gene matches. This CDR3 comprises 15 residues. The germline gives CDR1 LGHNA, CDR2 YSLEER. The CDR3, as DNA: TGCGCCAGCAGCCGGGACAGGGGGCTTACAGATACGCAGTATTTT. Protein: CASSRDRGLTDTQYF.

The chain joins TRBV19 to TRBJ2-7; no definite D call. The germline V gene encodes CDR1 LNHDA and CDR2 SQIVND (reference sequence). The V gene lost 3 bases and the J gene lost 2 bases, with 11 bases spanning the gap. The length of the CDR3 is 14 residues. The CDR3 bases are TGTGCCAGTAGTATCGGCATGGGCGCCTACGAGCAGTACTTC. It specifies CASSIGMGAYEQYF.

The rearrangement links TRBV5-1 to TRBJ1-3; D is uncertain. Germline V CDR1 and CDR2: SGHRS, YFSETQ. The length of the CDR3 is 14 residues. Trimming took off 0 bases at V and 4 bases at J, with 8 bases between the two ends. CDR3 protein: CASSLGGQGNTIYF. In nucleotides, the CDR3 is TGCGCCAGCAGCTTGGGTGGTCAGGGAAACACCATATATTTT.

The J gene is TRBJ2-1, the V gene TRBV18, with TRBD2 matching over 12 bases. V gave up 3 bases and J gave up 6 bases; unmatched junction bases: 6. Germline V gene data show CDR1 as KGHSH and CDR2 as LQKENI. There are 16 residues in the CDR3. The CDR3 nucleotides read TGTGCCAGCTCACCCCGGACTAGCGGGACCTCCAATGAGCAGTTCTTC. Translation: CASSPRTSGTSNEQFF.

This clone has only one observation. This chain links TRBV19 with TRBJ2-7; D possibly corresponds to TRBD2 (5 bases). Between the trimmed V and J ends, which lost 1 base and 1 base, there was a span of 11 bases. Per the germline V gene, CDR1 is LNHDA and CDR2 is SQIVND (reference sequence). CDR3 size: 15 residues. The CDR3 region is CASSIGGLASYEQYF. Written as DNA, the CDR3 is TGTGCCAGTAGTATAGGAGGGCTAGCATCCTACGAGCAGTACTTC.

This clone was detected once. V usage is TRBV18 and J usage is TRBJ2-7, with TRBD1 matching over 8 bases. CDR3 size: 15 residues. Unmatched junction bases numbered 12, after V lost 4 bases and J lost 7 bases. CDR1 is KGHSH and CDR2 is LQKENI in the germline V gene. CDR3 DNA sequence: TGTGCCAGCTCACTACAAACTCAGGGGGCGGGGGAGCAGTACTTC. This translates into CASSLQTQGAGEQYF.

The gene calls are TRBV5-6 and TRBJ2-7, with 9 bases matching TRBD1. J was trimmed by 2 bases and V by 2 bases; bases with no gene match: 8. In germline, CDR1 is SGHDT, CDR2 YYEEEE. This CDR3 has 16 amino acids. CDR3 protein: CASSFPGQGGTYEQYF. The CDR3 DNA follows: TGTGCCAGCAGCTTCCCGGGACAGGGTGGGACCTACGAGCAGTACTTC.

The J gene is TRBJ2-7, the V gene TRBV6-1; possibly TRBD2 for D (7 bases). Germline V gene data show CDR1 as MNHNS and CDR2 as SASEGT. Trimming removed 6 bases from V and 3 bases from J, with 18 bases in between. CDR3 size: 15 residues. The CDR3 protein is CASRGGAGPNYEQYF. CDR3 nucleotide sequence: TGTGCCAGCAGGGGGGGGGCAGGTCCTAACTACGAGCAGTACTTC.

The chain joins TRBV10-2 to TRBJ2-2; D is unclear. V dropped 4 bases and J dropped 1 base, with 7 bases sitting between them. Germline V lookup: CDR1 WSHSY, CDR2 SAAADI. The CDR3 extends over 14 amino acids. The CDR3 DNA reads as TGCGCCAGCAGTGTCGGTCGGAACACCGGGGAGCTGTTTTTT. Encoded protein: CASSVGRNTGELFF.

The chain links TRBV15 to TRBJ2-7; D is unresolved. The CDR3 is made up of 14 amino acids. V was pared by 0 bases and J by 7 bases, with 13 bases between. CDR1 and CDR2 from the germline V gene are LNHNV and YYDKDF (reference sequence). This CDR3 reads CATSRDRAAREQYF. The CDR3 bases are TGTGCCACCAGCAGAGATAGGGCCGCTAGGGAGCAGTACTTC.

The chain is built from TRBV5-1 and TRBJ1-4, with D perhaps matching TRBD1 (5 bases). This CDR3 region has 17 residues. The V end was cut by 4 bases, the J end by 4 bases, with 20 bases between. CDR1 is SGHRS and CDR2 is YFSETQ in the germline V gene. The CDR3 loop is CASSHTPPDSLNEKLFF. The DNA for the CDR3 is TGCGCCAGCAGCCATACTCCCCCAGACAGCCTTAATGAAAAACTGTTTTTT.

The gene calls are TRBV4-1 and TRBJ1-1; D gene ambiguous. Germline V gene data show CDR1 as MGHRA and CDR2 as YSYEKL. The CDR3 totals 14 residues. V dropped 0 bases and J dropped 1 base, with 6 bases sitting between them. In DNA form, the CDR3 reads TGCGCCAGCAGCCAAGACGTCAGGAACACTGAAGCTTTCTTT. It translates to CASSQDVRNTEAFF.

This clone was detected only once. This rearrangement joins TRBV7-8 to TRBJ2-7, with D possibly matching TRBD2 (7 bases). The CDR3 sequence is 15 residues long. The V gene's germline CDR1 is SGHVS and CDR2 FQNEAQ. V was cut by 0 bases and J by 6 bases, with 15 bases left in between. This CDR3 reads CASSLAVNRGGEQYF. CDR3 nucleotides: TGTGCCAGCAGCTTAGCGGTGAATAGGGGGGGCGAGCAGTACTTC.

Written as DNA, the CDR3 is TGTGCCAGCAGCTTAGCGAGGGGATTAGGCGGGGAGCTGTTTTTT. Encoded protein: CASSLARGLGGELFF. This chain links TRBV7-9 with TRBJ2-2, with D tentatively TRBD1 or TRBD2 (5 bases each). V lost 0 bases and J 7 bases, leaving 12 bases between the germline ends. The germline CDR1 and CDR2 sequences are SEHNR and FQNEAQ (reference sequence). This CDR3 is built from 15 residues.

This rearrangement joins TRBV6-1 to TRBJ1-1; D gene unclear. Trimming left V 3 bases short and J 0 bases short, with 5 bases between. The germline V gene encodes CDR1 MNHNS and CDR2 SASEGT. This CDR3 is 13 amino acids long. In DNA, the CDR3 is TGTGCCAGCAGTGACAACATGAACACTGAAGCTTTCTTT. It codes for CASSDNMNTEAFF.

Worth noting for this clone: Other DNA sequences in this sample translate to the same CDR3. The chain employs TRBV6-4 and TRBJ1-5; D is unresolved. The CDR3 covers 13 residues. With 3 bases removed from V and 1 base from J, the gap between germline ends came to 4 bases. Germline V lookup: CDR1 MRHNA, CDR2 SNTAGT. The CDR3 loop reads CASSEGSNQPQHF. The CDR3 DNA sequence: TGTGCCAGCAGTGAGGGAAGCAATCAGCCCCAGCATTTT.

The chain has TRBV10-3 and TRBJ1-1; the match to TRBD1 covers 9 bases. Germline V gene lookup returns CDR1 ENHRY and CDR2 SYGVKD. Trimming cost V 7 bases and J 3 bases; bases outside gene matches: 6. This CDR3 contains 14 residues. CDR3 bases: TGTGCCATCAACAGGGGGCGTGGAGACACTGAAGCTTTCTTT. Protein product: CAINRGRGDTEAFF.

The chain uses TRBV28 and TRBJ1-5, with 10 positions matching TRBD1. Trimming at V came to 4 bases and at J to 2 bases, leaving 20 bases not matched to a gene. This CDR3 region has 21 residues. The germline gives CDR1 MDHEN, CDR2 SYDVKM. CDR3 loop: CASSWGPWGQGPRLRNQPQHF. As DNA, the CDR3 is TGTGCCAGCAGTTGGGGACCGTGGGGACAGGGGCCGCGCCTTCGCAATCAGCCCCAGCATTTT.

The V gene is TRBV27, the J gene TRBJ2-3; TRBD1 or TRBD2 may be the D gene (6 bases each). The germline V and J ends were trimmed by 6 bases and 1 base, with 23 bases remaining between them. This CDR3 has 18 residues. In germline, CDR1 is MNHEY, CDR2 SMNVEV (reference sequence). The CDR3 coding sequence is TGTGCCAGCAGGCGTCAATCCTTGGGGGGCGCAGGCACAGATACGCAGTATTTT. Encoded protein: CASRRQSLGGAGTDTQYF.

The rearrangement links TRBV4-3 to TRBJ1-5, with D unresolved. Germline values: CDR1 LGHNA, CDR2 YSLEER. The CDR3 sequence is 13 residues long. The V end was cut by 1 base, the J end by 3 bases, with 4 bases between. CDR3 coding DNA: TGCGCCAGCAGCCAAGGAGTCAATCAGCCCCAGCATTTT. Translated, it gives CASSQGVNQPQHF.

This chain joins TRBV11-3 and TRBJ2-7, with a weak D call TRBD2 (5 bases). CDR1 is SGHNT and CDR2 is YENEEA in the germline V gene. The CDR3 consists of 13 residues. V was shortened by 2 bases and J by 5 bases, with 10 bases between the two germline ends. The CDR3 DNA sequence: TGTGCCAGCAGCTTACGGGGAGTCGACGAGCAGTACTTC. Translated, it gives CASSLRGVDEQYF.

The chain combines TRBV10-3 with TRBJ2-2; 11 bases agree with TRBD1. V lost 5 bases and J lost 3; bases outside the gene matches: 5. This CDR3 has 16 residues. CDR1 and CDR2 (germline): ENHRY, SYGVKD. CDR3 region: CAISQRTGGDTGELFF. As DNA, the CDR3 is TGTGCCATCAGTCAGAGGACAGGGGGCGACACCGGGGAGCTGTTTTTT.

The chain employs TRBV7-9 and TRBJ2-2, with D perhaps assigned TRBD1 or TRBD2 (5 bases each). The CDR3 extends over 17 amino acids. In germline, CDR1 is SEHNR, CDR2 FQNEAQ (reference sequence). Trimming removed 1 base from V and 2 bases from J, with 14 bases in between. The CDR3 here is CASSLGLWDGNTGELFF. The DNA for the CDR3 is TGTGCCAGCAGCTTAGGTCTTTGGGACGGAAACACCGGGGAGCTGTTTTTT.

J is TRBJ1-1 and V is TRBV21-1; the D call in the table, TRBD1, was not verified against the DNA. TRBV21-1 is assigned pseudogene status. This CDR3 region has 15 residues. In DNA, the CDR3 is TGTGCCAGCAGCAAAGCGCACAGCAAGAACACTGAAGCTTTCTTT. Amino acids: CASSKAHSKNTEAFF.

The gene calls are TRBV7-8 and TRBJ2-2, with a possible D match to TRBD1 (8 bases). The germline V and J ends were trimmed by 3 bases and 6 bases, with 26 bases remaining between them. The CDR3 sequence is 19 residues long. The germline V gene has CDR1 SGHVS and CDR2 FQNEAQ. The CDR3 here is CASSFWTGRRAGVAGELFF. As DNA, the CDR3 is TGTGCCAGCAGCTTCTGGACAGGGCGACGGGCGGGAGTAGCCGGGGAGCTGTTTTTT.

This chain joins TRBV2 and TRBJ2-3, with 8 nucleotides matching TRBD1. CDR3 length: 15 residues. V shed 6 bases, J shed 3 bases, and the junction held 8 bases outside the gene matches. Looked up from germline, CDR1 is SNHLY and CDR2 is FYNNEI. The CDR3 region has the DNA TGTGCCAGCAGGCGCAGGACAGGGAGTACAGATACGCAGTATTTT. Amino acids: CASRRRTGSTDTQYF.

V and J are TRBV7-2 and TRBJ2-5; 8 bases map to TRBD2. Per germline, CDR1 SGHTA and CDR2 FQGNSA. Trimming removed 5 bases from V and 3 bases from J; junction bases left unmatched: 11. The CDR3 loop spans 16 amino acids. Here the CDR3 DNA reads TGTGCCAGCAGCCCTAGAAAAGTAGCGGGGAAAGAGACCCAGTACTTC. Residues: CASSPRKVAGKETQYF.

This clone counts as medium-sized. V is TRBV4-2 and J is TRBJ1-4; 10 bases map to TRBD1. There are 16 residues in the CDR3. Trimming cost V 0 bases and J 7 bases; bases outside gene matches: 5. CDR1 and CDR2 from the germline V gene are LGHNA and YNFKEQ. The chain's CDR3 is CASSQDTGTGVEKLFF. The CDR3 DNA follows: TGTGCCAGCAGCCAAGATACCGGGACAGGGGTTGAAAAACTGTTTTTT.

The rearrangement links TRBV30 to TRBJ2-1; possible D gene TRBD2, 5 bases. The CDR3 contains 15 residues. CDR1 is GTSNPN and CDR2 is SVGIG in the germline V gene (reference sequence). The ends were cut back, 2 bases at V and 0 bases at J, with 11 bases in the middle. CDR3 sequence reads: CAWSSDWGSYNEQFF. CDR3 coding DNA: TGTGCCTGGAGTTCGGACTGGGGCTCCTACAATGAGCAGTTCTTC.

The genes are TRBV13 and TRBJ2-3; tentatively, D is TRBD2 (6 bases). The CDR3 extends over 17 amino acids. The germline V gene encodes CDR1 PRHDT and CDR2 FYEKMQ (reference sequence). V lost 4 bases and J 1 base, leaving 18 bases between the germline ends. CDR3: CASSSRDFYYRTDTQYF. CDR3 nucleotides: TGTGCCAGCAGCTCCCGGGACTTCTACTACCGCACAGATACGCAGTATTTT.

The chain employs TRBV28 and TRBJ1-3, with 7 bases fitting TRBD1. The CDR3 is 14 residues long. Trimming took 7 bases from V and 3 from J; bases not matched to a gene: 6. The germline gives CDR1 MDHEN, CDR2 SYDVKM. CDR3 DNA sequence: TGTGCCAGCACCACTACAGGGGATGGAAACACCATATATTTT. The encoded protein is CASTTTGDGNTIYF.